This T cell receptor beta chain stems from a study of blood T cell repertoires in COVID-19. This CDR3 is 14 amino acids long. The V gene's germline CDR1 is LNHDA and CDR2 SQIVND (reference sequence). The J segment lost 2 bases and the V segment lost 6 bases, leaving 5 bases of the junction unmatched. Profiling relied on immunoSEQ multiplex PCR, and the TCRdb table lists in-frame clones only, not all of them. The sample lists about half a million clones; roughly 88% were seen once. This receptor was identified in a human donor in a cohort sampled during active COVID-19. Sequencing used peripheral blood. The chain employs TRBV19 and TRBJ2-5; TRBD1 matches at 8 bases. CDR3 residues: CASSRTGLQETQYF. The CDR3 DNA is TGTGCCAGTAGCCGGACAGGGCTACAAGAGACCCAGTACTTC.